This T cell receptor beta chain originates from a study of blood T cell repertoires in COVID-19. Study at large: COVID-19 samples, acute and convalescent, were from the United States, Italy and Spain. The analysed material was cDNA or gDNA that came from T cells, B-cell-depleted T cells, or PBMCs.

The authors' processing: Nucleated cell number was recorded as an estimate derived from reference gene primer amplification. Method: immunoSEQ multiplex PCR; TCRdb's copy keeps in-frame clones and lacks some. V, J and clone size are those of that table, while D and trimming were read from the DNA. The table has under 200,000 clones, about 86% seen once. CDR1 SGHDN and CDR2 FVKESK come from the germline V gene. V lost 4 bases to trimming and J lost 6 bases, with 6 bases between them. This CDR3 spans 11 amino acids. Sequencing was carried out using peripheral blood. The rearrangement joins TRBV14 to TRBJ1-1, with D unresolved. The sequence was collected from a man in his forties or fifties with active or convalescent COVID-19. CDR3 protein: CASSRQAEAFF. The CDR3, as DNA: TGTGCCAGCAGCCGTCAGGCTGAAGCTTTCTTT.